This T cell receptor beta chain was documented in a study of cytomegalovirus exposure and HLA in healthy donors (dated by TCRdb to the late 2010s). Background for the entire study: The 650 to 750 repertoires of the first cohort and the roughly 110 validation repertoires were produced on the same platform, according to a later analysis. The study combined high-throughput TCR immunosequencing, statistical association of individual TCRs with disease status, and machine learning to predict cytomegalovirus infection status. In addition to the first cohort of 666 subjects, a separate validation cohort of approximately 130 different subjects was used. The study aimed to test whether cataloging public T cell receptors could reveal signatures of past pathogen exposure.

Reading from cysteine to phenylalanine, the CDR3 counts 15 amino acids. The sequence is cut down to CDR3 DNA, 45 bases in frame from base 1. CDR1 and CDR2 are drawn from the germline V gene: MRHNA, SNTAGT. The V end gives up 5 bases and the J end 9 bases, leaving 12 bases in the junction not matched to a gene. The paper as a whole reports these results and caveats: Across donors, most TCR sequences were observed very rarely, whereas some public TCRs were present in many individuals. In both the original and validation cohorts, the classifier was reported to diagnose cytomegalovirus status with high specificity and sensitivity. The study gave a list of some 150 TCR beta chains associated with cytomegalovirus. All 120 or so repertoires were used to score co-occurrence in the validation cohort in a later analysis, because that analysis had no HLA typing for the cohort. A few of the identified cytomegalovirus-associated TCR beta chains were confirmed in vitro to be specific for cytomegalovirus antigens. Subsequent analysis determined that TCRs grouped into clusters in the first cohort also showed a tendency toward co-occurrence across the 120 or so validation repertoires, and approximately 94% of cluster scores exceeded 0. The authors suggested that the approach could potentially be extended to other disease states and immunological phenotypes.

In the case of this clone: The antigen this receptor binds is unknown. The record has no base qualities; no much larger clone is one base away.

Donors formed part of the validation cohort, which comprised about 120 subjects and was distinct from the first cohort of 690 or so subjects. Libraries were constructed by the immunoSEQ multiplex PCR assay. The study's processing was this. To diagnose cytomegalovirus status from the catalog of TCR beta chain sequences, a statistical classification framework was built. Imported from immuneACCESS, the table was reduced by TCRdb to in-frame sequences with V and J called. These copies leave out some clones; in studies compared against another copy, an unresolved V gene accounts for under half, and the cause of the remainder is not known. That table supplies the V and J calls and clone size; D and trimming were determined from the DNA. The sample includes over 150,000 clones, with 86% observed a single time. The ten largest clones capture 5.5% to 6% of the sample.

This receptor chain uses TRBV6-4 and TRBJ2-1; 8 central nucleotides agree with TRBD1. This sequence originates from a woman aged 25 to 39 in good health and CMV-seronegative. Sequencing was performed on PBMCs. The CDR3 here reads CASSFPGQGVGEQFF. In nucleotides, the sequence is TGTGCCAGCAGTTTCCCCGGACAGGGTGTGGGTGAGCAGTTCTTC.